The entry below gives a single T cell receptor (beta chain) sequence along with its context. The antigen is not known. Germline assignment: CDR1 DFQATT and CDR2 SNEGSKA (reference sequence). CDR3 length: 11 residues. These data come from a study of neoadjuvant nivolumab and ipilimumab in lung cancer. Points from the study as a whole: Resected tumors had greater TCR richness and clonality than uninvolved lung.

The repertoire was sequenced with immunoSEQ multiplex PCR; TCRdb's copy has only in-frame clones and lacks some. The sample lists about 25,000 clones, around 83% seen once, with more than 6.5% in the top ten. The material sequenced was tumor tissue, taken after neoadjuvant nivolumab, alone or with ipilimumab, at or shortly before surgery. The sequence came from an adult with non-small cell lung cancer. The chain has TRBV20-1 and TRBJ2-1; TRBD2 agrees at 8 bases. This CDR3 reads CSGRELNEQFF. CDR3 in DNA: TGCAGCGGGAGGGAGTTGAATGAGCAGTTCTTC.